Below, 13 T cell receptor beta chains from the same sample are listed, as sequenced in a study of control samples from healthy donors and cancer patients. Method: immunoSEQ multiplex PCR; TCRdb's copy keeps in-frame clones and lacks some. In the table there are around 130,000 clones, 80% to 90% of which are singletons. Sequencing was done on a sample of blood. The receptors come from a man aged 25-45 years in good health.

The chain has TRBV19 and TRBJ1-1, with D maybe TRBD1 (6 bases). V lost 0 bases and J lost 11, with 10 bases in between. This CDR3 comprises 12 residues. The germline gives CDR1 LNHDA, CDR2 SQIVND (reference sequence). This chain's CDR3 is CASSIERQGAFF. As DNA, the CDR3 is TGTGCCAGTAGTATAGAAAGGCAGGGGGCTTTCTTT.

The chain recombines TRBV18 with TRBJ1-1; D gene uncertain. The CDR3 has 14 residues. V was trimmed by 8 bases and J by 5 bases, leaving 18 bases between them. The germline V gene encodes CDR1 KGHSH and CDR2 LQKENI. The CDR3 sequence is CASTPTRGETEAFF. The DNA for the CDR3 is TGTGCCAGCACTCCGACACGCGGGGAGACTGAAGCTTTCTTT.

This chain links TRBV5-5 with TRBJ1-2; D is perhaps TRBD1 (5 bases). Germline V gene lookup returns CDR1 SGHKS and CDR2 YYEKEE (reference sequence). This CDR3 has 15 amino acids. V lost 0 bases, J lost 2 bases, and 11 bases lay in between. The chain's CDR3 is CASSLAGFQNYGYTF. CDR3 nucleotide sequence: TGTGCCAGCAGCTTGGCAGGGTTCCAAAACTATGGCTACACCTTC.

The chain is built from TRBV28 and TRBJ2-3, with D unclear. V was shortened by 3 bases and J by 0 bases, with 22 bases between the two germline ends. Per the germline V gene, CDR1 is MDHEN and CDR2 is SYDVKM. The CDR3 extends over 19 amino acids. The CDR3 loop reads CASSFALGRRPSSTDTQYF. CDR3 bases: TGTGCCAGCAGTTTCGCTTTGGGCAGACGACCGTCTAGCACAGATACGCAGTATTTT.

V and J are TRBV24-1 and TRBJ2-5; D unclear. Germline CDR1 KGHDR, CDR2 SFDVKD. CDR3 length: 15 residues. V lost 4 bases and J lost 2, with 13 bases in between. This CDR3 is CATSDARAYQETQYF. CDR3 in DNA: TGTGCCACCAGTGACGCCCGGGCCTATCAAGAGACCCAGTACTTC.

As concerns this clone: The same CDR3 arises from other DNA sequences in this sample as well. The chain employs TRBV5-1 and TRBJ2-5, with 9 bases matching TRBD2. Germline assignment: CDR1 SGHRS and CDR2 YFSETQ. V was pared by 2 bases and J by 5 bases, with 4 bases of the junction left unmatched. This CDR3 comprises 14 residues. The CDR3 loop is CASSLAGGRETQYF. The CDR3, as DNA: TGCGCCAGCAGCTTAGCGGGGGGTAGGGAGACCCAGTACTTC.

The rearrangement links TRBV10-1 to TRBJ2-7, with D possibly being TRBD1 (6 bases). The CDR3 consists of 15 residues. CDR1 is WNHNN, CDR2 SYGVQD, per germline (reference sequence). V lost 3 bases and J lost 3, with 15 bases in between. The CDR3 DNA sequence: TGCGCCAGCAGTGAAGGGGGTTCCCTAGACTACGAGCAGTACTTC. It yields the protein CASSEGGSLDYEQYF.

V gene TRBV5-5 combines with J gene TRBJ2-2; TRBD2 matches at 9 bases. Trimming took 2 bases from V and 3 from J; bases not matched to a gene: 2. This CDR3 contains 15 residues. Germline V lookup: CDR1 SGHKS, CDR2 YYEKEE (reference sequence). The CDR3 loop reads CASSFVAGDTGELFF. CDR3 DNA: TGTGCCAGCAGCTTTGTAGCGGGGGACACCGGGGAGCTGTTTTTT.

The table lists this clone with a few counts. Here the CDR3 DNA reads TGTGCCTGGAGTGTGGGGACCTATAGCAATCAGCCCCAGCATTTT. Its translation is CAWSVGTYSNQPQHF. J is TRBJ1-5 and V is TRBV30, with a possible D match to TRBD1 (5 bases). Trimming took off 0 bases at V and 0 bases at J, with 9 bases between the two ends. Germline lookup yields CDR1 GTSNPN and CDR2 SVGIG (reference sequence). The CDR3 has 15 residues.

The CDR3 DNA reads TGTGCCAGCTCACCGCAGGGACAGTTCACAGATACGCAGTATTTT. Translation: CASSPQGQFTDTQYF. The genes are TRBV18 and TRBJ2-3, with 7 positions matching TRBD1. Germline CDR1 reads KGHSH; CDR2 reads LQKENI. The V segment lost 3 bases and the J segment 2 bases; nucleotides outside the gene matches: 5. The CDR3 contains 15 residues. The full variable domain, its missing parts supplied by reference TRBV18 and TRBJ2-3, is NAGVMQNPRHLVRRRGQEARLRCSPMKGHSHVYWYRQLPEEGLKFMVYLQKENIIDESGMPKERFSAEFPKEGPSILRIQQVVRGDSAAYFCASSPQGQFTDTQYFGPGTRLTVL.

The rearrangement links TRBV24-1 to TRBJ2-5; the match to TRBD1 covers 7 bases. The V and J ends lost 1 base and 0 bases, in that order; junction bases with no gene match: 4. The CDR3 totals 16 residues. Germline V gives CDR1 KGHDR, CDR2 SFDVKD. CDR3 residues: CATSDFFGQDQETQYF. The CDR3 coding sequence is TGTGCCACCAGTGATTTCTTCGGACAGGACCAAGAGACCCAGTACTTC.

This chain links TRBV30 with TRBJ1-2; tentative D call: TRBD1 (5 bases). CDR3 length equals 16 residues. Trimming stripped 8 bases from V and 1 base from J, with 23 bases between. The V gene's germline CDR1 is GTSNPN and CDR2 SVGIG (reference sequence). The CDR3 coding sequence is TGTGCCGGCACAAAACCGACAGAGACGAATAACTATGGCTACACCTTC. It encodes CAGTKPTETNNYGYTF. Filled out from reference TRBV30 and TRBJ1-2, the complete variable domain reads SQTIHQWPATLVQPVGSPLSLECTVEGTSNPNLYWYRQAAGRGLQLLFYSVGIGQISSEVPQNLSASRPQDRQFILSSKKLLLSDSGFYLCAGTKPTETNNYGYTFGSGTRLTVV.

The chain couples TRBV6-5 to TRBJ1-1, with 11 bases fitting TRBD1. This CDR3 region has 14 residues. V was pared by 8 bases and J by 4 bases, with 6 bases of the junction left unmatched. Looked up from germline, CDR1 is MNHEY and CDR2 is SVGAGI. CDR3 loop: CASWRGTGGTEAFF. The CDR3 DNA reads as TGTGCCAGCTGGAGAGGGACAGGGGGCACTGAAGCTTTCTTT.